This T cell receptor (beta chain) was found in a study of low-dose radiotherapy and immunotherapy resistance in tumors. Study as a whole: The study delivered 0.5 Gy per fraction every 2 weeks to Cohort 1, totaling 6.5 Gy. Cyclophosphamide went in intravenously at 200 mg/m2 every two weeks, one day before radiation and immunotherapy. Intravenous administration to patients comprised nivolumab at 240 mg every two weeks and ipilimumab at 1 mg/kg every six weeks.

Time point described: after trial treatment. Treatment of the sample: LDRT plus nivolumab, ipilimumab, low-dose cyclophosphamide and aspirin (RACIN trial). Germline V lookup: CDR1 MNHNY, CDR2 SVGAGI (reference sequence). Between the trimmed V and J ends, which lost 1 base and 0 bases, there was a span of 4 bases. The CDR3 sequence is 14 residues long. Priming of first-strand cDNA relied on TRAV- and TRBV-specific primers (covering alpha and beta chains). Amplification of TCRs used a constant-region primer and V-primer adapter for about 21 PCR cycles. TCRdb called the reads again in MiXCR, with one record for every CDR3 protein. The top ten hold around 13% of the sample, which has tens of thousands of distinct CDR3 sequences, roughly 19% seen once.

The material sequenced was PBMCs, taken after low-dose radiotherapy plus immunotherapy. The chain combines TRBV6-6 with TRBJ2-4; no definite D call. The source of this sequence is a female donor with ovarian cancer. The CDR3 here is CASSYLVAKNIQYF. The CDR3 nucleotides read TGTGCCAGCAGTTACTTAGTAGCCAAAAACATTCAGTACTTC.